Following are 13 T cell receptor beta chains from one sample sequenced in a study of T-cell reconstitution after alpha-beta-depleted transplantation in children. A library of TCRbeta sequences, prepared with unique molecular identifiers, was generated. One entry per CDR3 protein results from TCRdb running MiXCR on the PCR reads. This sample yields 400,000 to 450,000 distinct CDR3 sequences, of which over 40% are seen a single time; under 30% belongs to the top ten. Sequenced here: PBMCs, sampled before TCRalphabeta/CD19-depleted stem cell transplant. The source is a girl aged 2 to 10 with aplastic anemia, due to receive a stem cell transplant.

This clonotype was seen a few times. Here the CDR3 DNA reads TGTGCCAGCAGCTTTTCTGAGCTGGCGCACGATGAGCAGTTCTTC. It codes for CASSFSELAHDEQFF. The J gene is TRBJ2-1, the V gene TRBV7-9; D is ambiguous. The CDR3 totals 15 residues. Germline V gives CDR1 SEHNR, CDR2 FQNEAQ (reference sequence). V was clipped by 3 bases and J by 8 bases, with 17 bases between them. The whole variable domain, filled in from reference TRBV7-9 and TRBJ2-1, reads DTGVSQNPRHKITKRGQNVTFRCDPISEHNRLYWYRQTLGQGPEFLTYFQNEAQLEKSRLLSDRFSAERPKGSFSTLEIQRTEQGDSAMYLCASSFSELAHDEQFFGPGTRLTVL.

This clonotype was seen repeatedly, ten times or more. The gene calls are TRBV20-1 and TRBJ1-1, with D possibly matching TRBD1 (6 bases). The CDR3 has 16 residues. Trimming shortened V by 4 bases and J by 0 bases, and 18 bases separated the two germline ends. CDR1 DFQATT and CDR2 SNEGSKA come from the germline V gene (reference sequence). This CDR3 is CSANGGPGALNTEAFF. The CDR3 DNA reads TGCAGTGCTAACGGGGGGCCGGGGGCGCTGAACACTGAAGCTTTCTTT.

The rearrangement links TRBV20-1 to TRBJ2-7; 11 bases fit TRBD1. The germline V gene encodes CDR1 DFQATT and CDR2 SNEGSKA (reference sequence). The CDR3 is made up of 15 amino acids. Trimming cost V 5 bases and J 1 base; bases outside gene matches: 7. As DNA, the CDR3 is TGCAGTGCTCAGTTGGGGACAGGGGGGTCCTACGAGCAGTACTTC. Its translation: CSAQLGTGGSYEQYF.

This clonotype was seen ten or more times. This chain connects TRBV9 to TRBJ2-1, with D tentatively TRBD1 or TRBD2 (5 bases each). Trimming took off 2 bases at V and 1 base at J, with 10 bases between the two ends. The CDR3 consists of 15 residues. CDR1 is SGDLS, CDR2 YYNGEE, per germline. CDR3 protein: CASSVQGPSYNEQFF. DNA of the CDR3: TGTGCCAGCAGCGTTCAGGGACCGTCCTACAATGAGCAGTTCTTC.

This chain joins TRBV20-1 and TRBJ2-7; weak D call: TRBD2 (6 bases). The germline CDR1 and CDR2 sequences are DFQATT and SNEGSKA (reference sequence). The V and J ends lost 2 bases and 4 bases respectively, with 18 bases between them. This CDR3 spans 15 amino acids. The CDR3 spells CSARTVLGRSYEQYF. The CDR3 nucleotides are TGCAGTGCTAGAACCGTCTTAGGGAGGTCTTACGAGCAGTACTTC.

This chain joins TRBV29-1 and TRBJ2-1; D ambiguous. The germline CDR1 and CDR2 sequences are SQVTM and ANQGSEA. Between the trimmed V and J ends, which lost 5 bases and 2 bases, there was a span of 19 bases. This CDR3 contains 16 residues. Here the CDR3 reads CSVSDQESHAYNEQFF. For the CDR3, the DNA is TGCAGCGTTTCGGACCAAGAGTCTCACGCCTACAATGAGCAGTTCTTC.

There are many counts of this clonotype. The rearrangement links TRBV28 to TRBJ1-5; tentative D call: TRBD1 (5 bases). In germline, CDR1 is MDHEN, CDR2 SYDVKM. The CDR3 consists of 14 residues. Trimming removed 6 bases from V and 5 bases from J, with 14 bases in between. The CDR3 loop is CASSHQQGDQPQHF. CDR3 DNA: TGTGCCAGCAGCCACCAACAAGGGGATCAGCCCCAGCATTTT.

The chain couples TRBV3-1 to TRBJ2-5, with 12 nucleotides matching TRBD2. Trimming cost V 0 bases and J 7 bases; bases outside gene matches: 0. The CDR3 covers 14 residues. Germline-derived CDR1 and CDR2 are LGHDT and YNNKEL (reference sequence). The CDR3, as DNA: TGTGCCAGCAGCCAAGAACTAGCGGGGGGGACCCAGTACTTC. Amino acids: CASSQELAGGTQYF.

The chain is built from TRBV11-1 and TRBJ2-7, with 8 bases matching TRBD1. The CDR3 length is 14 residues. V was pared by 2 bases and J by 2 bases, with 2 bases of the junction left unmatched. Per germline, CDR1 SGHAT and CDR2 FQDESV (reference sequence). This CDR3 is CASSLTDRAYEQYF. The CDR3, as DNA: TGTGCCAGCAGCTTAACGGACAGGGCCTACGAGCAGTACTTC.

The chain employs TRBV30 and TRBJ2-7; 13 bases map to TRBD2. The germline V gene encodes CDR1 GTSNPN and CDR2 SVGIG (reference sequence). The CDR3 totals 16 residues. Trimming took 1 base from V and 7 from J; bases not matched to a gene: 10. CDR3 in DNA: TGTGCCTGGAGTGAACTCGGACTAGCGGGAGCTGGAGAGCAGTACTTC. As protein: CAWSELGLAGAGEQYF.

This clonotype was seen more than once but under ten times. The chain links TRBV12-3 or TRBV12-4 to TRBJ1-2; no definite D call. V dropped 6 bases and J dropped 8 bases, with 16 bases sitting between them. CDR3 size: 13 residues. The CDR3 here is CASSLGVGYGYTF. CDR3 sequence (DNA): TGTGCCAGCAGCCTGGGCGTAGGGTACGGCTACACCTTC.

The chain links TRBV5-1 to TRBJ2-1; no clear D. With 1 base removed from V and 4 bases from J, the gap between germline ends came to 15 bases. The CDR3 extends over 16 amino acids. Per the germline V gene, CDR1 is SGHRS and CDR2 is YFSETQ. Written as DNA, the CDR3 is TGCGCCAGCAGCTTGAGCTCTTCGGCTAGTTACAATGAGCAGTTCTTC. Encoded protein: CASSLSSSASYNEQFF.

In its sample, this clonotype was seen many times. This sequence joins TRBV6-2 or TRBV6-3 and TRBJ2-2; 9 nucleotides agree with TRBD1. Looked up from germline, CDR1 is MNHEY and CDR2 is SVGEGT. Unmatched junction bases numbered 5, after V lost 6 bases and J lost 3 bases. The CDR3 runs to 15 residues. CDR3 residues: CASSPGQGDTGELFF. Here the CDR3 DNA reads TGTGCCAGCAGCCCGGGACAGGGCGACACCGGGGAGCTGTTTTTT.